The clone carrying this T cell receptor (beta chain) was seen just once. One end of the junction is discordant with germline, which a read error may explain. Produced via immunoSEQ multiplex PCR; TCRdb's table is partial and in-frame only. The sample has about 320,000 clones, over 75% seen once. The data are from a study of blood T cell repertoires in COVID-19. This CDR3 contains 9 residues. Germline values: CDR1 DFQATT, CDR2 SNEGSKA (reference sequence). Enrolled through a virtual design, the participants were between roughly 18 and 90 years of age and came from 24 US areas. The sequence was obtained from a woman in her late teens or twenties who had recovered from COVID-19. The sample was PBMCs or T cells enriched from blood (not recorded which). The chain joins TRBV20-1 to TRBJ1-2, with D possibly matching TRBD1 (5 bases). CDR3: CSAGDRGDF. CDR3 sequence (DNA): TGCAGTGCTGGCGATAGGGGTGACTTC.